This passage covers 8 T cell receptor beta chains from one sample sequenced in a study of blood T cell repertoires in COVID-19. Measured with immunoSEQ multiplex PCR; TCRdb has only the in-frame clones, and not every one. The sample gives some 150,000 clones, about 85% of which show up once; roughly 0.62% is in the top ten. The specimen sequenced was peripheral blood. All receptors come from a man aged 55 to 70 with COVID-19, enrolled during active disease.

This chain uses TRBV7-9 with TRBJ2-3; no clear D gene. Trimming left V 1 base short and J 2 bases short, with 4 bases between. The germline gives CDR1 SEHNR, CDR2 FQNEAQ (reference sequence). The CDR3 sequence is 13 residues long. The CDR3 nucleotides read TGTGCCAGCAGCTTAGTAGTCACAGATACGCAGTATTTT. Protein sequence: CASSLVVTDTQYF.

The chain uses TRBV5-5 and TRBJ2-7, with 9 bases aligning to TRBD1. The CDR3 runs to 15 residues. Per the germline V gene, CDR1 is SGHKS and CDR2 is YYEKEE (reference sequence). V shed 4 bases and J 3 bases; nucleotides not matched to a gene: 8. CDR3 protein: CASSRGTGNVYEQYF. DNA of the CDR3: TGTGCCAGCAGCAGGGGGACAGGGAACGTCTACGAGCAGTACTTC.

V is TRBV7-2 and J is TRBJ1-2, with TRBD1 matching over 7 bases. CDR3 size: 14 residues. V was pared by 5 bases and J by 0 bases, with 3 bases of the junction left unmatched. CDR1 and CDR2 from the germline V gene are SGHTA and FQGNSA. The CDR3 reads CASSDREANYGYTF. The CDR3 DNA is TGTGCCAGCAGCGACAGGGAAGCTAACTATGGCTACACCTTC.

The J gene is TRBJ2-3, the V gene TRBV24-1; the match to TRBD2 covers 8 bases. There are 13 residues in the CDR3. Germline CDR1 is KGHDR and CDR2 is SFDVKD. Trimming cost V 7 bases and J 5 bases; bases outside gene matches: 4. CDR3: CATSRGGVDTQYF. CDR3 DNA: TGTGCCACCAGCCGGGGGGGGGTAGATACGCAGTATTTT.

This clone was detected only once. The rearrangement links TRBV6-6 to TRBJ1-1; TRBD1 agrees at 7 bases. Germline V gene data show CDR1 as MNHNY and CDR2 as SVGAGI (reference sequence). The CDR3 consists of 14 residues. The junction had 3 bases not matched to a gene; V was cut back by 1 base and J by 4 bases. DNA for the CDR3: TGTGCCAGCAGTTACTTCAGGGGGACCACTGAAGCTTTCTTT. As protein: CASSYFRGTTEAFF.

The chain uses TRBV29-1 and TRBJ2-7, with unresolved D. Germline V lookup: CDR1 SQVTM, CDR2 ANQGSEA. Trimming stripped 5 bases from V and 1 base from J, with 9 bases between. CDR3 length: 12 residues. The CDR3 loop reads CSVQATSYEQYF. The CDR3 DNA sequence: TGCAGCGTTCAAGCCACATCCTACGAGCAGTACTTC.

The chain couples TRBV27 to TRBJ2-1; perhaps TRBD2 as D (5 bases). V was clipped by 3 bases and J by 1 base, with 10 bases between them. The germline V gene encodes CDR1 MNHEY and CDR2 SMNVEV (reference sequence). The CDR3 contains 15 residues. CDR3 bases: TGTGCCAGCAGTTTCGTGGGAGCATCCTACAATGAGCAGTTCTTC. It translates to CASSFVGASYNEQFF.

The chain recombines TRBV19 with TRBJ2-7; D possibly corresponds to TRBD1 (6 bases). Trimming left V 10 bases short and J 6 bases short, with 19 bases between. Germline V gene sequence: CDR1 LNHDA, CDR2 SQIVND (reference sequence). This CDR3 contains 13 residues. CDR3 sequence: CAIQDRDTLEQYF. CDR3 bases: TGTGCCATCCAAGACCGGGACACCCTCGAGCAGTACTTC.